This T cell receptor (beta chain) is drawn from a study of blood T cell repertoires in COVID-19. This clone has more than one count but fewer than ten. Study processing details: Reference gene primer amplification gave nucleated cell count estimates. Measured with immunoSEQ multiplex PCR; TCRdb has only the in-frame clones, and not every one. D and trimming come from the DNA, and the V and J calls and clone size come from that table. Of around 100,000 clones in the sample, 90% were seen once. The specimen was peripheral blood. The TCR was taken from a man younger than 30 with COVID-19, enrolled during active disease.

CDR3 bases: TGTGCCAGCAGCCAGGGACTAGCGGTGTCCTACGAGCAGTACTTC. It codes for CASSQGLAVSYEQYF. V usage is TRBV11-2 and J usage is TRBJ2-7; 11 bases map to TRBD2. CDR1 and CDR2 from the germline V gene are SGHAT and FQNNGV. CDR3 length equals 15 residues. Trimming at V came to 5 bases and at J to 1 base, leaving 4 bases not matched to a gene.